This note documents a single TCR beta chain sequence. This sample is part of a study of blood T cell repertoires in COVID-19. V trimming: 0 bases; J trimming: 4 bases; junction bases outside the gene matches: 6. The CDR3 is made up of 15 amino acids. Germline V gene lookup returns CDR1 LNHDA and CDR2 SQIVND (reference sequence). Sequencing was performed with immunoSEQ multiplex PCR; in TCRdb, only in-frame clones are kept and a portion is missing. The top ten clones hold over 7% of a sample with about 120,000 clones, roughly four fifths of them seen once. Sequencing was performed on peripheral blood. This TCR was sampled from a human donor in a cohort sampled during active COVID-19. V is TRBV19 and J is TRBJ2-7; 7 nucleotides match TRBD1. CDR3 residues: CASSIEKGALYEQYF. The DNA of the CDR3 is TGTGCCAGTAGTATAGAGAAGGGGGCCTTATACGAGCAGTACTTC.